These T cell receptor beta chains were read from a single sample in a study of T cell repertoires in cytomegalovirus infection. MiXCR, run by TCRdb on the reads, gives a single entry per CDR3 protein. The data contain some 100,000 distinct CDR3 sequences, 20% to 25% of them singletons. The sequencing sample was made of CD8+ T cells from PBMCs. Receptor source: a human donor in good health (CMV status not recorded). Some clones in this sample may be carry-over from other donors' samples. Each CDR3 is given with its conserved first and last residue. The order of the fields is CDR3 length, clone size, J gene, V gene, D gene, CDR3 DNA, CDR3 protein. A D gene is named only where the DNA matches it firmly. Clone size is stated in some rows and not others, as once, few, many or a class when expanded.

>16|NA|TRBJ2-7|TRBV6-2/TRBV6-3|TRBD1
TGTGCCAGCAGTTATCACGACAGGGTGCCCTCCTACGAGCAGTACTTC
CASSYHDRVPSYEQYF
>14|few|TRBJ2-7|TRBV9|TRBD2
TGTGCCAGCAGCGCCCTTGGCGGGAGCGACGAGCAGTACTTC
CASSALGGSDEQYF
>14|NA|TRBJ2-7|TRBV19|NA
TGTGCCAGTAGACCGACAGGTAGCGCCTACGAGCAGTACTTC
CASRPTGSAYEQYF
>13|NA|TRBJ2-3|TRBV28|NA
TGTGCCAGCAGTTTTAATCGGCTAGATACGCAGTATTTT
CASSFNRLDTQYF
>14|NA|TRBJ2-1|TRBV19|TRBD1
TGTGCCAGTAGTTTCGGGACAGGGGGCAATGAGCAGTTCTTC
CASSFGTGGNEQFF
>16|NA|TRBJ2-1|TRBV13|TRBD1
TGTGCCAGCAGCTTAAGTACAGGGGATACCTATGATGAGCAGTTCTTC
CASSLSTGDTYDEQFF
>14|NA|TRBJ2-3|TRBV28|NA
TGTGCCAGCAGGTTGACCATCGGGTGGGATACGCAGTATTTT
CASRLTIGWDTQYF
>15|NA|TRBJ2-3|TRBV9|NA
TGTGCCAGCAGCGTAGCCGGGGGAGACACAGATACGCAGTATTTT
CASSVAGGDTDTQYF
>14|NA|TRBJ2-5|TRBV2|NA
TGTGCCAGCAGTGAACAGGGAAGTGGGGAGACCCAGTACTTC
CASSEQGSGETQYF
>14|many|TRBJ1-4|TRBV12-3/TRBV12-4|NA
TGTGCCAGCAGTTTTCGAACAACTAATGAAAAACTGTTTTTT
CASSFRTTNEKLFF
>16|few|TRBJ2-1|TRBV27|TRBD1
TGTGCCAGCAGGGGGTCCGGGACAGGGGTATACAATGAGCAGTTCTTC
CASRGSGTGVYNEQFF
>15|NA|TRBJ2-2|TRBV27|TRBD1
TGTGCCAGCAGTTTTTGGACAGGGCGGTCCGGGGAGCTGTTTTTT
CASSFWTGRSGELFF
>16|NA|TRBJ2-7|TRBV4-3|NA
TGCGCCAGCAGCCAAGATGCCGGGGCCAGCTCCTACGAGCAGTACTTC
CASSQDAGASSYEQYF
>11|few|TRBJ2-7|TRBV12-3/TRBV12-4|NA
TGTGCCAGCAGTGCGACCTACGAGCAGTACTTC
CASSATYEQYF
>17|many|TRBJ2-7|TRBV7-2|NA
TGTGCCAGCAGCTTAACGAGTGCAGCGAGGGTGGGATACGAGCAGTACTTC
CASSLTSAARVGYEQYF
>15|few|TRBJ2-3|TRBV6-1|TRBD2
TGTGCCAGCAGTGAAGTTAGCGGGGGCGGAGATACGCAGTATTTT
CASSEVSGGGDTQYF
>13|NA|TRBJ2-4|TRBV29-1|NA
TGCAGCGTTGATACTGGAGCCAAAAACATTCAGTACTTC
CSVDTGAKNIQYF
>16|few|TRBJ1-1|TRBV28|TRBD1
TGTGCCAGCAGTTACCTTGGAGACAGGGCCTACACTGAAGCTTTCTTT
CASSYLGDRAYTEAFF
>13|many|TRBJ2-7|TRBV12-3/TRBV12-4|NA
TGTGCCAGCAGTTGGGGACAATCCGGGGAGCAGTACTTC
CASSWGQSGEQYF
>16|many|TRBJ2-7|TRBV28|NA
TGTGCCAGCACCAAGGCTAGCCTGGATTTTGTATACGAGCAGTACTTC
CASTKASLDFVYEQYF
>17|many|TRBJ2-3|TRBV7-9|NA
TGTGCCAGCAGCCCTCAAACTGGGCCTTCGGGGACAGATACGCAGTATTTT
CASSPQTGPSGTDTQYF
>15|NA|TRBJ2-7|TRBV4-3|TRBD1
TGCGCCAGCAGCCAATACGGGACAGGGGGCTACGAGCGGTACTTC
CASSQYGTGGYERYF
>18|few|TRBJ2-1|TRBV7-3|TRBD2
TGTGCCAGCAGCCCCACCCCACGGGGGGGGCGGGGGGACAATGAGCAGTTCTTC
CASSPTPRGGRGDNEQFF
>17|few|TRBJ2-1|TRBV28|TRBD2
TGTGCCAGCAGTTTACCCCGACTAGCGGGGGCCTACAATGAGCAGTTCTTC
CASSLPRLAGAYNEQFF
>15|NA|TRBJ2-1|TRBV9|NA
TGTGCCAGCAGCCGATCCCCCCCGGCAGTGAATGAGCAGTTCTTC
CASSRSPPAVNEQFF
>12|few|TRBJ2-1|TRBV11-3|NA
TGTGCCAGCAGCCGGACAGACAATGAGCAGTTCTTC
CASSRTDNEQFF
>13|NA|TRBJ1-1|TRBV12-3/TRBV12-4|NA
TGTGCCAGCAGTTGGGGCTCGAACACTGAAGCTTTCTTT
CASSWGSNTEAFF
>23|once|TRBJ2-7|TRBV5-6|NA
NA
CASTNQTSMYLCASTPPRGQQYF
>14|NA|TRBJ2-5|TRBV7-9|TRBD2
TGTGCCAGCAGCCTCGGGGGGATCCAAGAGACCCAGTACTTC
CASSLGGIQETQYF
>16|many|TRBJ2-3|TRBV7-9|NA
TGTGCCAGCAGCTTGTTCGACACCACCGGAGCAGATACGCAGTATTTT
CASSLFDTTGADTQYF
>16|NA|TRBJ1-1|TRBV6-6|NA
TGTGCCAGCACGGACCCAAGGGCAAACATGAACACTGAAGCTTTCTTT
CASTDPRANMNTEAFF
>15|NA|TRBJ2-1|TRBV19|TRBD2
TGTGCCAGTAGTATATCCCGGGGGGGCTACAATGAGCAGTTCTTC
CASSISRGGYNEQFF
>14|NA|TRBJ1-2|TRBV20-1|TRBD1
TGCAGTGCCCCCCGGACAGGGGGCTGGGGTGGCTACACCTTC
CSAPRTGGWGGYTF
>12|NA|TRBJ1-1|TRBV10-3|NA
TGTGCCATCACGGGAGACGGCACTGAAGCTTTCTTT
CAITGDGTEAFF
>17|NA|TRBJ2-3|TRBV11-2|NA
TGTGCCAGCAGCTTATTCATCAACGGGGCCGTACCAGATACGCAGTATTTT
CASSLFINGAVPDTQYF
>13|many|TRBJ2-7|TRBV7-9|NA
TGTGCCAGCAGCTTTTTAAGCGGCTACGAGCAGTACTTC
CASSFLSGYEQYF
>15|NA|TRBJ1-6|TRBV4-1|NA
TGCGCCAGCAGCCAACAGGTGGGTCGGGGTTCACCCCTCCACTTT
CASSQQVGRGSPLHF
>14|few|TRBJ1-1|TRBV5-1|NA
TGCGCCAGCAGCACCGGGACAACGAACACTGAAGCTTTCTTT
CASSTGTTNTEAFF
>16|many|TRBJ2-1|TRBV7-2|TRBD1
TGTGCCAGCAGCGGGGTGGACAGGGGCTTCTACAATGAGCAGTTCTTC
CASSGVDRGFYNEQFF
>13|few|TRBJ2-5|TRBV20-1|TRBD1
TGCAGTGCTAGGAGAGACAGGGGCGAGACCCAGTACTTC
CSARRDRGETQYF
>16|once|TRBJ2-2|TRBV6-2/TRBV6-3|NA
TGTGCCAGCAGTTACTCTTTCAGAACGAACACCGGGGAGCTGTTTTTT
CASSYSFRTNTGELFF